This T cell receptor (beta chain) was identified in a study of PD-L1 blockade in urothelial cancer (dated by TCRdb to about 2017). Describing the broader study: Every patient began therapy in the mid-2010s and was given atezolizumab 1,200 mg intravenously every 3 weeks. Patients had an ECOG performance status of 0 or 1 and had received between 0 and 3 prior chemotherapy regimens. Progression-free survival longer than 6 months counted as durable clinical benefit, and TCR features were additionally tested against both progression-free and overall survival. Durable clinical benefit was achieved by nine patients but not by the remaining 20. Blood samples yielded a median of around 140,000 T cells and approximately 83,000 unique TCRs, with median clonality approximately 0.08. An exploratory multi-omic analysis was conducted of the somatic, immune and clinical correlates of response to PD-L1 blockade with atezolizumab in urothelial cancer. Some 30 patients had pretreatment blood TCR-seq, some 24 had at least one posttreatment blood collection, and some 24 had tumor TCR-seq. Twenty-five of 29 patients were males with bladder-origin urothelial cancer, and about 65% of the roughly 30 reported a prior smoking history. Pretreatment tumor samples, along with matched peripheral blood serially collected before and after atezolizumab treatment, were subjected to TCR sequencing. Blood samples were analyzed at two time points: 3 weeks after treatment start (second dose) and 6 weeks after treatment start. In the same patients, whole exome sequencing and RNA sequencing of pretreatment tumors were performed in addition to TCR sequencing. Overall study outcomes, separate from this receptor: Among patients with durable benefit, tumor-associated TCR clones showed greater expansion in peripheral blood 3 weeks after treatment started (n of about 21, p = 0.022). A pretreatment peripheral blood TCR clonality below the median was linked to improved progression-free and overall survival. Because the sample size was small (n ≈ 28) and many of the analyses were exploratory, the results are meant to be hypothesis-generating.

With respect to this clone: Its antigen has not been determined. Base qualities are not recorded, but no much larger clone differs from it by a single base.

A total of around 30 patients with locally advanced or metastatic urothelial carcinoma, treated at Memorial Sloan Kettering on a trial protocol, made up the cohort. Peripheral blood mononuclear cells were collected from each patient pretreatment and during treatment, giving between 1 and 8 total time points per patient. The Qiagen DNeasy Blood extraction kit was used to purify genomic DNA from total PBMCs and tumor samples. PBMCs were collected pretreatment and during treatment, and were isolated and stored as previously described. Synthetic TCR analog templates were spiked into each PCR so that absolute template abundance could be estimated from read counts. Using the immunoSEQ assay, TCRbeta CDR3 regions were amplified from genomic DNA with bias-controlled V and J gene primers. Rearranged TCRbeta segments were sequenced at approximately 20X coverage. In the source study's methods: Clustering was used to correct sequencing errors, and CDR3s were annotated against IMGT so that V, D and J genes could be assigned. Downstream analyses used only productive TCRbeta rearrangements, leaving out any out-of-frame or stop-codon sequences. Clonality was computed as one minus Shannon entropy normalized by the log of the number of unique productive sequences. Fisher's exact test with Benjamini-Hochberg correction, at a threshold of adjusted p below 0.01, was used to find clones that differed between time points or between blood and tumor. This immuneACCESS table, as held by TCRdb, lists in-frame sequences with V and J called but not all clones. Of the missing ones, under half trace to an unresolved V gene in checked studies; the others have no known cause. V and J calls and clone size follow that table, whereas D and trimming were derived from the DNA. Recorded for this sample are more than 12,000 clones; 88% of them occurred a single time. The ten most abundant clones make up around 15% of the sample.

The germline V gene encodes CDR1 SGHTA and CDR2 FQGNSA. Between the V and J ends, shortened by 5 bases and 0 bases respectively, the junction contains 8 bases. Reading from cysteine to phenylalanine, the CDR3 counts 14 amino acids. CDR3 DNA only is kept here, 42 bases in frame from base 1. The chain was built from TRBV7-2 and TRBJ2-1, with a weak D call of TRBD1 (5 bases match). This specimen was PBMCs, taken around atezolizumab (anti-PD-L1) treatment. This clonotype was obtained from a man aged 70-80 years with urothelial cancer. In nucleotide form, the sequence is TGTGCCAGCAGCCGAGACAGCTCCTACAATGAGCAGTTCTTC. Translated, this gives CASSRDSSYNEQFF.